This T cell receptor (beta chain) appears in the sequencing data of a study of blood T cell repertoires in COVID-19. At the level of the study: The origin of the acute and convalescent COVID-19 samples was the United States, Italy and Spain.

Unmatched junction bases numbered 6, after V lost 7 bases and J lost 0 bases. The length of the CDR3 is 15 residues. CDR1 is LNHDA, CDR2 SQIVND, per germline (reference sequence). Only in-frame clones appear in the TCRdb table, and some are missing; sequencing was by immunoSEQ multiplex PCR. The table has 25,000 to 35,000 clones, approximately 85% seen once; the top ten hold 7.3%. The chain joins TRBV19 to TRBJ1-5; 7 nucleotides match TRBD1. The TCR was taken from a human donor in a cohort sampled during active COVID-19. The sequencing input was peripheral blood. As DNA, the CDR3 is TGTGCCAGTAATTCCGGACAGGTTAGCAATCAGCCCCAGCATTTT. Translation gives CASNSGQVSNQPQHF.